This TCR beta chain was recorded in a study of Ad26.COV2.S vaccination and SARS-CoV-2 variants. Turning to the study itself: A participant enrolled in the COV1001 Ad26.COV2.S trial arm provided the sample. Overall study findings and caveats: The study found similar non-spike TCR breadth in vaccine and placebo recipients. TCR breadth and depth estimates may have understated total T cell responses.

Germline V lookup: CDR1 KGHSH, CDR2 LQKENI. This CDR3 spans 14 amino acids. Trimming left V 2 bases short and J 3 bases short, with 11 bases between. Documented treatment: 15 to 20 received Ad26.COV2.S at low or high dose, single or two shots; roughly five received placebo; per-sample allocation not given. Repertoires come from day 63 after the first vaccine or placebo injection. A Boston adult aged 18-55 years was the donor. Concerning this clone itself: Its antigen remains unknown.

Profiled with immunoSEQ multiplex PCR; TCRdb holds only in-frame clones, not every one. The data hold fewer than 600,000 clones, with about nine tenths observed a single time. J is TRBJ2-7 and V is TRBV18; the D gene is possibly TRBD1 (6 bases). The clonotype was recovered from a person aged 18-65 years who received the Ad26.COV2.S COVID-19 vaccine or a placebo. The material was peripheral blood, obtained in a trial of Ad26.COV2.S vaccine versus placebo. This chain's CDR3 is CASSPAGDRYEQYF. Written as DNA, the CDR3 is TGTGCCAGCTCACCAGCAGGGGATCGCTACGAGCAGTACTTC.